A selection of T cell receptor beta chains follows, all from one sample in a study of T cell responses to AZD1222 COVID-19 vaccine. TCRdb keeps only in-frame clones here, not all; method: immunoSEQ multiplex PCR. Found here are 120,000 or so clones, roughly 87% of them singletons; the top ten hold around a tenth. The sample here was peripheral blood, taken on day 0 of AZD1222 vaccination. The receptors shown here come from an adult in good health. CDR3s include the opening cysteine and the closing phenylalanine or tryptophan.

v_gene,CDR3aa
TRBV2,CASSGGHGFTDTQYF
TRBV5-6,CASSRLAGASTDTQYF
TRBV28,CASSRTGWGGSNQPQHF
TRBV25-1,CASSEAGGQYF
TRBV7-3,CASSLGGQGIQETQYF
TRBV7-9,CASSLVSTGELFF
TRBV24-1,CATSDRRTGRSSYNEQFF
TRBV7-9,CAGSSLDPEAFF
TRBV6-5,CASRKIPPGDRGYTF
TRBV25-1,CASSQWTEYGYTF
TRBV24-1,CATSDPRQGDIQYF